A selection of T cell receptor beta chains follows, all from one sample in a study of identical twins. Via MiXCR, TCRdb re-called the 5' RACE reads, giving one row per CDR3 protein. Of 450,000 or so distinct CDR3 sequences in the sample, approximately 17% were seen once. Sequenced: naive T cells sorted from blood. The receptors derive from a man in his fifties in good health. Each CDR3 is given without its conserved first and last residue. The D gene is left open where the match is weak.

cdr3_aa: SAGTAGGTDTQY; j_call: TRBJ2-3; d_call: NA; v_call: TRBV29-1
cdr3_aa: ASSYLSNQPQH; j_call: TRBJ1-5; d_call: NA; v_call: TRBV6-2/TRBV6-3
cdr3_aa: ASSYMGRGRTEAF; j_call: TRBJ1-1; d_call: TRBD1; v_call: TRBV4-3
cdr3_aa: ASGGLGVSGQPQH; j_call: TRBJ1-5; d_call: NA; v_call: TRBV7-8
cdr3_aa: ASSERAVYEQY; j_call: TRBJ2-7; d_call: NA; v_call: TRBV6-1
cdr3_aa: ASSLVAGDPTGELF; j_call: TRBJ2-2; d_call: TRBD2; v_call: TRBV5-1
cdr3_aa: SAREGLYNEQF; j_call: TRBJ2-1; d_call: NA; v_call: TRBV20-1
cdr3_aa: SAQRGSYEQY; j_call: TRBJ2-7; d_call: NA; v_call: TRBV20-1
cdr3_aa: SARHEAGIQETQY; j_call: TRBJ2-5; d_call: NA; v_call: TRBV20-1
cdr3_aa: ASSQDQGRQYNEQF; j_call: TRBJ2-1; d_call: NA; v_call: TRBV4-1
cdr3_aa: SARGKDPGLTQY; j_call: TRBJ2-5; d_call: NA; v_call: TRBV20-1
cdr3_aa: ASSLVGWSEQF; j_call: TRBJ2-1; d_call: NA; v_call: TRBV7-2
cdr3_aa: ASSFGVSNQPQH; j_call: TRBJ1-5; d_call: NA; v_call: TRBV5-5
cdr3_aa: AILGDRGPMSNTGELF; j_call: TRBJ2-2; d_call: TRBD1; v_call: TRBV12-3/TRBV12-4
cdr3_aa: SAGLAVALSSYNEQF; j_call: TRBJ2-1; d_call: TRBD2; v_call: TRBV20-1
cdr3_aa: ASSNRRSSGNTIY; j_call: TRBJ1-3; d_call: NA; v_call: TRBV28
cdr3_aa: ASSPGQWVAKNIQY; j_call: TRBJ2-4; d_call: NA; v_call: TRBV5-4
cdr3_aa: ASSSVGETQY; j_call: TRBJ2-5; d_call: NA; v_call: TRBV7-9
cdr3_aa: ASSSTFGLAGTSETQY; j_call: TRBJ2-5; d_call: TRBD2; v_call: TRBV5-6
cdr3_aa: ASSLRIWAGGPGANVLT; j_call: TRBJ2-6; d_call: TRBD2; v_call: TRBV27
cdr3_aa: ASVLRTGIGTGELF; j_call: TRBJ2-2; d_call: TRBD1; v_call: TRBV19
cdr3_aa: SVGESSGSRYEQY; j_call: TRBJ2-7; d_call: TRBD2; v_call: TRBV29-1
cdr3_aa: ASSQFNEGLAEYEQY; j_call: TRBJ2-7; d_call: TRBD2; v_call: TRBV23-1
cdr3_aa: SVGRVSSYNEQF; j_call: TRBJ2-1; d_call: NA; v_call: TRBV29-1
cdr3_aa: SARDYWDRGSGANVLT; j_call: TRBJ2-6; d_call: TRBD1; v_call: TRBV20-1
cdr3_aa: ASSERGSGANVLT; j_call: TRBJ2-6; d_call: NA; v_call: TRBV2
cdr3_aa: ASSRRRGLEETQY; j_call: TRBJ2-5; d_call: NA; v_call: TRBV19
cdr3_aa: ATNILNNGNTIY; j_call: TRBJ1-3; d_call: NA; v_call: TRBV28
cdr3_aa: ASSQTSGTEAF; j_call: TRBJ1-1; d_call: NA; v_call: TRBV4-2
cdr3_aa: ASSASGTSYGYT; j_call: TRBJ1-2; d_call: NA; v_call: TRBV7-9
cdr3_aa: AIRSVSGGAVGYNEQF; j_call: TRBJ2-1; d_call: TRBD2; v_call: TRBV10-3
cdr3_aa: ASSYLGDSGTQY; j_call: TRBJ2-5; d_call: TRBD1; v_call: TRBV7-2
cdr3_aa: ASSPGHGETQY; j_call: TRBJ2-5; d_call: NA; v_call: TRBV2
cdr3_aa: ASSESRWGNQPQH; j_call: TRBJ1-5; d_call: NA; v_call: TRBV25-1
cdr3_aa: ASSQAGTANFEAF; j_call: TRBJ1-1; d_call: TRBD1; v_call: TRBV4-3
cdr3_aa: ASSPSGPGREAF; j_call: TRBJ1-1; d_call: NA; v_call: TRBV5-1
cdr3_aa: SAHRIYEQY; j_call: TRBJ2-7; d_call: NA; v_call: TRBV20-1
cdr3_aa: ATSVAERYGYT; j_call: TRBJ1-2; d_call: NA; v_call: TRBV24-1
cdr3_aa: ASSWGGNNEQF; j_call: TRBJ2-1; d_call: TRBD2; v_call: TRBV5-1
cdr3_aa: ASSLVSGLGNEQF; j_call: TRBJ2-1; d_call: TRBD2; v_call: TRBV12-3/TRBV12-4
cdr3_aa: SARFRTGGNEQF; j_call: TRBJ2-1; d_call: TRBD1; v_call: TRBV20-1
cdr3_aa: ASSKDGTSKTQY; j_call: TRBJ2-5; d_call: TRBD2; v_call: TRBV7-2
cdr3_aa: ASSLVTGGGPDTQY; j_call: TRBJ2-3; d_call: TRBD1; v_call: TRBV12-3/TRBV12-4
cdr3_aa: ASSPSGGFSTDTQY; j_call: TRBJ2-3; d_call: TRBD2; v_call: TRBV5-1
cdr3_aa: ASRPPGNTIY; j_call: TRBJ1-3; d_call: NA; v_call: TRBV12-3/TRBV12-4